The 10 T cell receptor beta chains presented below share a single source sample, sequenced in a study of blood T cell repertoires in COVID-19. Method: immunoSEQ multiplex PCR; TCRdb's copy keeps in-frame clones and lacks some. Of 120,000 or so clones in the sample, 78% were seen once. Sequenced material: peripheral blood. The origin of the receptors is a man aged 70-80 years with acute or convalescent COVID-19.

The gene calls are TRBV15 and TRBJ2-3; TRBD2 agrees at 8 bases. V lost 6 bases and J lost 6; bases outside the gene matches: 2. Germline V gene sequence: CDR1 LNHNV, CDR2 YYDKDF (reference sequence). The CDR3 has 12 amino acids. In DNA, the CDR3 is TGTGCCACCAGTACTAGCGGCGATACGCAGTATTTT. Amino acid sequence: CATSTSGDTQYF.

This clone is a singleton in its sample. The CDR3 DNA reads TGTGCCAGCAGTCAAATCCCGGGGTACAATGAGCAGTTCTTC. This encodes CASSQIPGYNEQFF. This sequence joins TRBV2 and TRBJ2-1, with D perhaps matching TRBD2 (5 bases). Germline CDR1 is SNHLY and CDR2 is FYNNEI. This CDR3 contains 14 residues. V lost 5 bases, J lost 4 bases, and 12 bases lay in between.

The chain is built from TRBV9 and TRBJ1-2, with D perhaps TRBD1 (5 bases). V was clipped by 2 bases and J by 4 bases, with 15 bases between them. The V gene's germline CDR1 is SGDLS and CDR2 YYNGEE. The CDR3 is 15 residues long. In nucleotides, the CDR3 is TGTGCCAGCAGCGTCACCCGCCAGGGCCTCTATGGCTACACCTTC. This sequence encodes CASSVTRQGLYGYTF.

This clone was counted between two and nine times. Here the CDR3 DNA reads TGTGCCAGCAGTGAGTCGCAGGGTCTCCTAGCGGGTATACAAGAGACCCAGTACTTC. Residues: CASSESQGLLAGIQETQYF. J is TRBJ2-5 and V is TRBV2; 8 bases map to TRBD2. J gave up 2 bases and V 3 bases, and 17 bases lay outside the gene matches. Germline-derived CDR1 and CDR2 are SNHLY and FYNNEI. This CDR3 contains 19 residues. Looking up the rest from reference TRBV2 and TRBJ2-5 gives the full variable domain: EPEVTQTPSHQVTQMGQEVILRCVPISNHLYFYWYRQILGQKVEFLVSFYNNEISEKSEIFDDQFSVERPDGSNFTLKIRSTKLEDSAMYFCASSESQGLLAGIQETQYFGPGTRLLVL.

The V and J genes are TRBV10-3 and TRBJ1-2; D is ambiguous. The CDR3 covers 12 residues. The germline CDR1 and CDR2 sequences are ENHRY and SYGVKD. Trimming removed 2 bases at V and 4 bases at J, with 5 bases between. In DNA, the CDR3 is TGTGCCATCAGTGAGGCGGTCTATGGCTACACCTTC. Translating gives CAISEAVYGYTF.

V usage is TRBV4-3 and J usage is TRBJ2-6; the D gene is possibly TRBD2 (6 bases). Per germline, CDR1 LGHNA and CDR2 YSLEER. The CDR3 is 19 residues long. V lost 0 bases, J lost 0 bases, and 15 bases lay in between. In nucleotides, the CDR3 is TGCGCCAGCAGCCAAGAGGGAAGCGGGCCAATCTCTGGGGCCAACGTCCTGACTTTC. This codes for CASSQEGSGPISGANVLTF.

The table lists this clone with a few counts. The rearrangement links TRBV6-5 to TRBJ1-2; the D is unclear. From germline, CDR1 is MNHEY and CDR2 SVGAGI. V dropped 11 bases and J dropped 4 bases, with 20 bases sitting between them. The length of the CDR3 is 14 residues. The CDR3 sequence: CACPPRGVTYGYTF. CDR3 DNA: TGTGCCTGCCCCCCGCGCGGGGTTACCTATGGCTACACCTTC.

This chain connects TRBV24-1 to TRBJ1-2; D unresolved. The V end lost 8 bases, the J end lost 6 bases, and 15 bases lay between the germline ends. This CDR3 spans 13 amino acids. CDR1 is KGHDR and CDR2 is SFDVKD in the germline V gene. CDR3 residues: CATKSSGSDGYTF. The CDR3 nucleotides read TGTGCCACCAAATCATCGGGGAGTGATGGCTACACCTTC.

The chain is built from TRBV5-4 and TRBJ1-2, with 10 bases lining up with TRBD1. CDR3 size: 14 residues. From germline, CDR1 is SGHNT and CDR2 YYREEE (reference sequence). With V trimmed by 3 bases and J by 10 bases, 9 bases remained unmatched. The CDR3 loop reads CASSSNDRGLDYTF. In DNA form, the CDR3 reads TGTGCCAGCAGCTCAAACGACAGGGGGCTGGACTACACCTTC.

The table lists this clone with a count of one. The chain combines TRBV11-3 with TRBJ2-7, with TRBD1 as a possible D gene (6 bases). The CDR3 loop spans 14 amino acids. Germline V lookup: CDR1 SGHNT, CDR2 YENEEA. Trimming shortened V by 5 bases and J by 3 bases, and 14 bases separated the two germline ends. Here the CDR3 reads CASSQSQGIYEQYF. The CDR3 region has the DNA TGTGCCAGCAGCCAATCTCAGGGGATCTACGAGCAGTACTTC.